Detailed here is one T cell receptor beta chain. V lost 5 bases, J lost 6 bases, and 15 bases lay in between. This CDR3 comprises 14 residues. Germline V gene sequence: CDR1 LGHNT, CDR2 FRNRAP. Original processing methods: From reference gene primer amplification, estimates of nucleated cell counts were derived. Data came from immunoSEQ multiplex PCR; TCRdb stores just in-frame clones and leaves some out. V and J calls and clone size follow that table, whereas D and trimming were derived from the DNA. The sample lists around 70,000 clones; roughly 84% were seen once. The data are from a study of blood T cell repertoires in COVID-19. Study-level information: The United States, Italy and Spain provided the acute and convalescent COVID-19 samples. In each case, the material was cDNA or gDNA derived from T cells, B-cell-depleted T cells, or PBMCs.

The clonotype was recovered from a woman in her late teens or twenties with acute or convalescent COVID-19. This chain connects TRBV12-5 to TRBJ2-3; D is possibly TRBD2 (5 bases). Sequencing input: peripheral blood. CDR3: CASGDASSGDTQYF. Written as DNA, the CDR3 is TGTGCTAGTGGTGACGCGTCTTCGGGGGATACGCAGTATTTT.